Listed below are T cell receptor beta chains from one sample, sequenced in a study of T cell repertoires in cytomegalovirus infection. MiXCR, applied by TCRdb to the reads, yields one record per CDR3 protein. The sample lists hundreds of thousands of distinct CDR3 sequences, 35% to 45% occurring once. Sequenced: PBMCs. These receptors came from a human donor in good health (CMV status not recorded). Some clones in this sample may be carry-over from other donors' samples. CDR3s include the opening cysteine and the closing phenylalanine or tryptophan. Each record gives: CDR3 protein, CDR3 DNA, CDR3 length, J gene, D gene, V gene, clone size. D genes are given only for firm matches. Some rows have no size entry. The others give once, few or many, or a class for an expanded clone.

CDR3 protein: CASSAPGRTGGQPQHF
CDR3 DNA: TGTGCCAGTAGTGCACCGGGACGGACGGGGGGACAGCCCCAGCATTTT
CDR3 length: 16
J gene: TRBJ1-5
D gene: .
V gene: TRBV19
clone size: .

CDR3 protein: CASSPPGQESSGNTIYF
CDR3 DNA: TGTGCCAGCAGCCCACCGGGACAGGAGAGCTCTGGAAACACCATATATTTT
CDR3 length: 17
J gene: TRBJ1-3
D gene: TRBD1
V gene: TRBV7-3
clone size: .

CDR3 protein: CASSALGTAGELFF
CDR3 DNA: TGTGCCAGCAGTGCCCTAGGGACAGCCGGGGAGCTGTTTTTT
CDR3 length: 14
J gene: TRBJ2-2
D gene: TRBD1
V gene: TRBV2
clone size: few

CDR3 protein: CSVCGAGGLNYGYTF
CDR3 DNA: TGCAGCGTTTGCGGCGCAGGGGGCTTAAACTATGGCTACACCTTC
CDR3 length: 15
J gene: TRBJ1-2
D gene: TRBD1
V gene: TRBV29-1
clone size: .

CDR3 protein: CASSLGWGSDQPQHF
CDR3 DNA: TGTGCCAGCAGTTTGGGTTGGGGGTCCGATCAGCCCCAGCATTTT
CDR3 length: 15
J gene: TRBJ1-5
D gene: .
V gene: TRBV27
clone size: few

CDR3 protein: CATGDTQETQYF
CDR3 DNA: TGTGCCACCGGGGACACTCAAGAGACCCAGTACTTC
CDR3 length: 12
J gene: TRBJ2-5
D gene: .
V gene: TRBV12-3/TRBV12-4
clone size: .

CDR3 protein: CSVEIPGAF
CDR3 DNA: TGCAGCGTTGAAATTCCGGGGGCCTTC
CDR3 length: 9
J gene: TRBJ2-7
D gene: .
V gene: TRBV29-1
clone size: .

CDR3 protein: CASRGRKNYGYTF
CDR3 DNA: TGTGCCAGTAGGGGACGGAAAAACTATGGCTACACCTTC
CDR3 length: 13
J gene: TRBJ1-2
D gene: .
V gene: TRBV19
clone size: .

CDR3 protein: CASRGRIQETQYF
CDR3 DNA: TGTGCCAGCAGGGGGCGGATTCAAGAGACCCAGTACTTC
CDR3 length: 13
J gene: TRBJ2-5
D gene: .
V gene: TRBV27
clone size: .

CDR3 protein: CASRLTGFSYEQYF
CDR3 DNA: TGTGCCAGCAGGCTCACAGGTTTCTCCTACGAGCAGTACTTC
CDR3 length: 14
J gene: TRBJ2-7
D gene: .
V gene: TRBV6-6
clone size: .

CDR3 protein: CASSLGALRVETQYF
CDR3 DNA: TGTGCCAGCAGCTTGGGGGCCCTTCGGGTGGAGACCCAGTACTTC
CDR3 length: 15
J gene: TRBJ2-5
D gene: .
V gene: TRBV7-9
clone size: .

CDR3 protein: CASSARTGNTEAFF
CDR3 DNA: TGTGCCAGCAGTGCGAGGACAGGAAACACTGAAGCTTTCTTT
CDR3 length: 14
J gene: TRBJ1-1
D gene: TRBD1
V gene: TRBV6-8
clone size: few

CDR3 protein: CASRDYRRQYF
CDR3 DNA: TGTGCCAGCAGGGACTACAGAAGACAGTACTTC
CDR3 length: 11
J gene: TRBJ2-7
D gene: .
V gene: TRBV28
clone size: .

CDR3 protein: CASSAGVRETQYF
CDR3 DNA: TGTGCCAGCAGTGCAGGGGTCCGGGAGACCCAGTACTTC
CDR3 length: 13
J gene: TRBJ2-5
D gene: .
V gene: TRBV25-1
clone size: few

CDR3 protein: CASSSAGTDAYNEQFF
CDR3 DNA: TGTGCCAGCAGCTCCGCGGGTACAGACGCCTACAATGAGCAGTTCTTC
CDR3 length: 16
J gene: TRBJ2-1
D gene: .
V gene: TRBV7-2
clone size: many

CDR3 protein: CASKVKQGTEAFF
CDR3 DNA: TGTGCCAGCAAGGTAAAACAGGGCACTGAAGCTTTCTTT
CDR3 length: 13
J gene: TRBJ1-1
D gene: .
V gene: TRBV7-3
clone size: .

CDR3 protein: CASSFADAKGAFF
CDR3 DNA: TGCGCCAGCAGCTTTGCGGATGCAAAAGGAGCTTTCTTT
CDR3 length: 13
J gene: TRBJ1-1
D gene: .
V gene: TRBV5-1
clone size: .

CDR3 protein: CASSQLGGDNQPQHF
CDR3 DNA: TGTGCCAGCAGTCAATTAGGGGGGGACAATCAGCCCCAGCATTTT
CDR3 length: 15
J gene: TRBJ1-5
D gene: .
V gene: TRBV7-2
clone size: many

CDR3 protein: CAKRPGQDDFYTEAFF
CDR3 DNA: TGTGCCAAGCGACCGGGACAGGATGACTTTTACACTGAAGCTTTCTTT
CDR3 length: 16
J gene: TRBJ1-1
D gene: TRBD1
V gene: TRBV5-4
clone size: few

CDR3 protein: CASSYRDLEEETQYF
CDR3 DNA: TGTGCCAGCAGCTACCGGGACTTGGAAGAAGAGACCCAGTACTTC
CDR3 length: 15
J gene: TRBJ2-5
D gene: .
V gene: TRBV28
clone size: .

CDR3 protein: CASRSRDRGRETQYF
CDR3 DNA: TGTGCCAGCAGGTCGAGGGACAGGGGGAGGGAGACCCAGTACTTC
CDR3 length: 15
J gene: TRBJ2-5
D gene: TRBD1
V gene: TRBV11-2
clone size: .

CDR3 protein: CASRPGLAGLIYEQYF
CDR3 DNA: TGTGCCAGCAGGCCGGGACTAGCGGGACTTATCTACGAGCAGTACTTC
CDR3 length: 16
J gene: TRBJ2-7
D gene: TRBD2
V gene: TRBV2
clone size: .

CDR3 protein: CASTQAPGGKNSPLHF
CDR3 DNA: TGTGCCAGCACCCAGGCCCCCGGAGGCAAGAATTCACCCCTCCACTTT
CDR3 length: 16
J gene: TRBJ1-6
D gene: .
V gene: TRBV7-2
clone size: many

CDR3 protein: CASSRHSGNTEAFF
CDR3 DNA: TGTGCCAGCAGTCGCCACTCAGGGAACACTGAAGCTTTCTTT
CDR3 length: 14
J gene: TRBJ1-1
D gene: .
V gene: TRBV28
clone size: .

CDR3 protein: CASSPGLAATQYF
CDR3 DNA: TGTGCCAGCAGTCCGGGACTAGCTGCGACCCAGTACTTC
CDR3 length: 13
J gene: TRBJ2-5
D gene: TRBD2
V gene: TRBV7-3
clone size: few

CDR3 protein: CASSLHPKDRVPDTQYF
CDR3 DNA: TGTGCCAGCAGCTTACACCCAAAGGACAGGGTCCCAGATACGCAGTATTTT
CDR3 length: 17
J gene: TRBJ2-3
D gene: TRBD1
V gene: TRBV7-9
clone size: .

CDR3 protein: CASSPHTTGAPYEQYF
CDR3 DNA: TGTGCCAGCAGTCCCCATACAACAGGGGCCCCCTACGAGCAGTACTTC
CDR3 length: 16
J gene: TRBJ2-7
D gene: TRBD1
V gene: TRBV6-1
clone size: .

CDR3 protein: CASSPRSSSRDLAANTGELFF
CDR3 DNA: TGTGCCAGCAGCCCTCGCTCCAGTTCACGGGACTTAGCCGCGAACACCGGGGAGCTGTTTTTT
CDR3 length: 21
J gene: TRBJ2-2
D gene: .
V gene: TRBV11-3
clone size: many

CDR3 protein: CASSLAGSALAFF
CDR3 DNA: TGTGCCAGCAGCTTAGCGGGCAGTGCTTTAGCTTTCTTT
CDR3 length: 13
J gene: TRBJ1-1
D gene: .
V gene: TRBV7-2
clone size: .

CDR3 protein: CASSWGLAGIYNEQFF
CDR3 DNA: TGTGCCAGCAGCTGGGGACTAGCGGGAATCTACAATGAGCAGTTCTTC
CDR3 length: 16
J gene: TRBJ2-1
D gene: TRBD2
V gene: TRBV7-9
clone size: few

CDR3 protein: CASSMTVWGNQPQHF
CDR3 DNA: TGTGCCAGCAGCATGACAGTCTGGGGGAATCAGCCCCAGCATTTT
CDR3 length: 15
J gene: TRBJ1-5
D gene: .
V gene: TRBV6-1
clone size: few

CDR3 protein: CASSRDRFGNQPQHF
CDR3 DNA: TGTGCCAGCAGCCGCGACAGGTTCGGCAATCAGCCCCAGCATTTT
CDR3 length: 15
J gene: TRBJ1-5
D gene: .
V gene: TRBV7-9
clone size: .

CDR3 protein: CASSLWAGGPQETQYF
CDR3 DNA: TGTGCCAGCAGTTTATGGGCGGGGGGGCCTCAGGAGACCCAGTACTTC
CDR3 length: 16
J gene: TRBJ2-5
D gene: TRBD2
V gene: TRBV28
clone size: many

CDR3 protein: CSSEVDSPISGYTF
CDR3 DNA: TGCAGCTCAGAAGTGGACAGCCCTATATCCGGCTACACCTTC
CDR3 length: 14
J gene: TRBJ1-2
D gene: .
V gene: TRBV20-1
clone size: .

CDR3 protein: CSARDRGHANYGYTF
CDR3 DNA: TGCAGTGCTAGAGATCGGGGACATGCAAACTATGGCTACACCTTC
CDR3 length: 15
J gene: TRBJ1-2
D gene: .
V gene: TRBV20-1
clone size: once

CDR3 protein: CASSRSASSYEQYF
CDR3 DNA: TGTGCCAGCAGTCGTAGCGCTAGCTCCTACGAGCAGTACTTC
CDR3 length: 14
J gene: TRBJ2-7
D gene: .
V gene: TRBV12-3/TRBV12-4
clone size: few

CDR3 protein: CASSQDLVSPYEQYF
CDR3 DNA: TGTGCCAGCAGCCAAGATTTAGTCAGCCCCTACGAGCAGTACTTC
CDR3 length: 15
J gene: TRBJ2-7
D gene: .
V gene: TRBV4-2
clone size: .

CDR3 protein: CASSPILGAGNTIYF
CDR3 DNA: TGTGCCAGCAGCCCGATATTGGGGGCTGGAAACACCATATATTTT
CDR3 length: 15
J gene: TRBJ1-3
D gene: .
V gene: TRBV7-9
clone size: few

CDR3 protein: CASSSGQYNSPLHF
CDR3 DNA: TGTGCCAGCAGCTCGGGACAGTATAATTCACCCCTCCACTTT
CDR3 length: 14
J gene: TRBJ1-6
D gene: TRBD1
V gene: TRBV28
clone size: many

CDR3 protein: CSARVRGVKNEQYF
CDR3 DNA: TGCAGTGCTAGAGTGCGGGGGGTCAAGAACGAGCAGTACTTC
CDR3 length: 14
J gene: TRBJ2-7
D gene: TRBD2
V gene: TRBV20-1
clone size: .

CDR3 protein: CSVDGFSGELFF
CDR3 DNA: TGCAGCGTTGATGGGTTTTCTGGGGAGCTGTTTTTT
CDR3 length: 12
J gene: TRBJ2-2
D gene: .
V gene: TRBV29-1
clone size: .

CDR3 protein: CASSPGDRALETQYF
CDR3 DNA: TGTGCCAGCAGCCCCGGGGACAGGGCCTTGGAGACCCAGTACTTC
CDR3 length: 15
J gene: TRBJ2-5
D gene: TRBD1
V gene: TRBV7-2
clone size: .

CDR3 protein: CASSAILGNTEAFF
CDR3 DNA: TGTGCCAGCAGTGCTATTTTAGGAAACACTGAAGCTTTCTTT
CDR3 length: 14
J gene: TRBJ1-1
D gene: .
V gene: TRBV6-6
clone size: few

CDR3 protein: CASSGSGETQYF
CDR3 DNA: TGTGCCAGCAGTGGGTCGGGCGAGACCCAGTACTTC
CDR3 length: 12
J gene: TRBJ2-5
D gene: .
V gene: TRBV2
clone size: few

CDR3 protein: CASSFTGADTQYF
CDR3 DNA: TGTGCCAGTAGTTTTACAGGGGCAGATACGCAGTATTTT
CDR3 length: 13
J gene: TRBJ2-3
D gene: TRBD1
V gene: TRBV19
clone size: few

CDR3 protein: CASSLAGGGHGYTF
CDR3 DNA: TGTGCCAGCAGCTTAGCGGGCGGGGGCCATGGCTACACCTTC
CDR3 length: 14
J gene: TRBJ1-2
D gene: .
V gene: TRBV7-2
clone size: few

CDR3 protein: CASSPSGGGIGQYF
CDR3 DNA: TGCGCCAGCAGCCCTTCCGGCGGGGGTATCGGGCAGTACTTC
CDR3 length: 14
J gene: TRBJ2-7
D gene: TRBD2
V gene: TRBV5-1
clone size: .

CDR3 protein: CASRRTGPISNYGYTF
CDR3 DNA: TGTGCCAGCAGGCGGACAGGGCCAATTTCTAACTATGGCTACACCTTC
CDR3 length: 16
J gene: TRBJ1-2
D gene: TRBD1
V gene: TRBV6-1
clone size: .

CDR3 protein: CASSVVAGSYEQYF
CDR3 DNA: TGTGCCAGCAGCGTAGTAGCGGGGTCCTACGAGCAGTACTTC
CDR3 length: 14
J gene: TRBJ2-7
D gene: TRBD2
V gene: TRBV9
clone size: .

CDR3 protein: CASGLSRQAATAFF
CDR3 DNA: TGTGCTAGTGGTTTGTCCAGACAGGCCGCGACAGCTTTCTTT
CDR3 length: 14
J gene: TRBJ1-1
D gene: .
V gene: TRBV12-5
clone size: .

CDR3 protein: CASTYGGQPQHF
CDR3 DNA: TGTGCCAGCACCTACGGGGGTCAGCCCCAGCATTTT
CDR3 length: 12
J gene: TRBJ1-5
D gene: .
V gene: TRBV6-6
clone size: few

CDR3 protein: CASSPPRRVRRELFF
CDR3 DNA: TGTGCCAGCAGTCCCCCACGCAGGGTCCGCCGGGAGCTGTTTTTT
CDR3 length: 15
J gene: TRBJ2-2
D gene: .
V gene: TRBV12-3/TRBV12-4
clone size: few

CDR3 protein: CATSEGGAKNIQYF
CDR3 DNA: TGTGCCACCAGTGAAGGGGGGGCCAAAAACATTCAGTACTTC
CDR3 length: 14
J gene: TRBJ2-4
D gene: .
V gene: TRBV24-1
clone size: .

CDR3 protein: CASSWGWQGNYGYTF
CDR3 DNA: TGTGCCAGCAGCTGGGGGTGGCAGGGCAACTATGGCTACACCTTC
CDR3 length: 15
J gene: TRBJ1-2
D gene: .
V gene: TRBV5-5
clone size: few

CDR3 protein: CASSPSGQGLEQYF
CDR3 DNA: TGTGCCAGCAGCCCCTCAGGACAGGGTTTGGAGCAGTACTTC
CDR3 length: 14
J gene: TRBJ2-7
D gene: TRBD1
V gene: TRBV7-6
clone size: .

CDR3 protein: CASSQEFAVGATNEKLFF
CDR3 DNA: TGCGCCAGCAGCCAAGAGTTCGCAGTGGGTGCAACTAATGAAAAACTGTTTTTT
CDR3 length: 18
J gene: TRBJ1-4
D gene: .
V gene: TRBV4-1
clone size: few